This TCR beta chain was captured in a study of PD-L1 blockade in urothelial cancer (dated by TCRdb to the late 2010s). Broadly, across the study: About nine tenths of the roughly 29 patients were males with bladder-origin urothelial cancer, and about 65% of the roughly 30 reported a prior smoking history. An ECOG performance status of 0 or 1 was recorded for the patients, and 0 to 3 prior chemotherapy regimens had been received by the patients. Blood samples were analyzed at 3 weeks after treatment start (second dose) and at 6 weeks after treatment start. Blood samples gave a median of about 150,000 T cells and under 85,000 unique TCRs, with a median clonality of around 0.08. The study, an exploratory multi-omic analysis, examined somatic, immune and clinical correlates of response to PD-L1 blockade with atezolizumab in urothelial cancer. TCR sequencing covered pretreatment tumor samples and matched, serially collected peripheral blood taken before and after atezolizumab treatment. Progression-free survival longer than 6 months counted as durable clinical benefit, and TCR features were additionally tested against both progression-free and overall survival. In the same patients, pretreatment tumors underwent whole exome sequencing and RNA sequencing in addition to TCR sequencing. Eight to ten patients achieved durable clinical benefit and about 22 did not. Pretreatment blood TCR-seq was available for around 29 patients, at least one posttreatment blood collection was obtained for 25 or so patients, and tumor TCR-seq was available for 25 or so patients. On the study overall, not on this receptor specifically: Because of the small sample size (n ≈ 31) and the many exploratory analyses performed, the results are intended to be regarded as hypothesis-generating. Patients with durable benefit showed greater expansion of tumor-associated TCR clones in peripheral blood 3 weeks after starting treatment (n ≈ 21, p = 0.022). A pretreatment peripheral blood TCR clonality below the median was linked to improved progression-free and overall survival.

Synthetic TCR analog templates were spiked into each PCR to estimate absolute template abundance from read counts. The immunoSEQ assay was used to amplify TCRbeta CDR3 regions from genomic DNA with bias-controlled V and J gene primers. Rearranged TCRbeta segments were sequenced at approximately 20X coverage. The authors' analysis ran thus. Clustering was used to correct sequencing errors, and CDR3s were annotated against IMGT so that V, D and J genes could be assigned. Out-of-frame and stop-codon sequences were excluded, and only productive TCRbeta rearrangements were used in downstream analyses. Clonality was computed as one minus Shannon entropy normalized by the log of the number of unique productive sequences. Fisher's exact test with Benjamini-Hochberg correction, using a cutoff of adjusted p below 0.01, was how clones that differed between time points or between blood and tumor were identified. Drawn from immuneACCESS, this table holds only the in-frame rearrangements with V and J called that TCRdb kept. Clones are partly lost; checked studies trace under half to an unresolved V gene and leave the rest unexplained. The V and J calls and clone size come from that table; D and trimming were worked out from the DNA. For this sample the table gives some 45,000 clones, of which approximately 91% were detected only once. The ten largest clonotypes hold more than 20% of the sample.

There are 17 amino acids in the CDR3, from cysteine to phenylalanine inclusive. The retained sequence is limited to the CDR3, 51 bases, with the frame set at the first base. The germline V and J ends show losses of 2 bases and 4 bases respectively, and no gene match explains 10 bases of the junction. CDR1 is given as MDHEN and CDR2 as SYDVKM, both from the germline V gene. Per the publication, the time point label means: pretreatment peripheral blood. The Qiagen DNeasy Blood extraction kit was used to purify genomic DNA from total PBMCs and tumor samples. PBMCs were collected pretreatment and during treatment and were isolated and stored as previously described. On this clone itself: The specificity of this receptor is unknown. No clone much larger than this one lies a single base away; base qualities are absent.

The sequencing here drew on PBMCs, taken around atezolizumab (anti-PD-L1) treatment. The source of this sequence is a donor at least 40 years old with urothelial cancer. The chain employs TRBV28 and TRBJ2-3; 9 bases in the middle match TRBD2. The nucleotide sequence is given as TGTGCCAGCAGTTTACGTTCCATGGCGGGAGGGTCAGATACGCAGTATTTT. Protein translation: CASSLRSMAGGSDTQYF.